This T cell receptor beta chain originates from a study of cytomegalovirus exposure and HLA in healthy donors. Broader study findings: TCR beta chain V- and J-gene trimming was linked, in a later analysis, to a missense variant in DCLRE1C. The study flagged approximately 180 TCR beta chains as cytomegalovirus-associated. Published work reported that the classifier diagnosed cytomegalovirus status with high specificity and sensitivity.

Both 60 Vbeta primers and 13 Jbeta primers went into the PCR. Data came from immunoSEQ multiplex PCR; TCRdb stores just in-frame clones and leaves some out. The table lists about 160,000 clones, about 80% of them singletons. Donors showed nominal health when sampled, although they likely had unrecorded immune exposures. V dropped 2 bases and J dropped 4; count of bases not matched to a gene: 5. The germline V gene has CDR1 ENHRY and CDR2 SYGVKD. This CDR3 is 16 amino acids long. Turning to this clone: Its antigen remains unidentified.

The clonotype comes from a girl aged 5 to 17 in good health and CMV-seropositive. What was sequenced was PBMCs. This chain uses TRBV10-3 with TRBJ1-3; 10 bases are shared with TRBD1. CDR3 nucleotide sequence: TGTGCCATCAGTGAGCCGGGACAGGGGCAGGGAAACACCATATATTTT. It codes for CAISEPGQGQGNTIYF.